A single T cell receptor (beta chain) is shown here with its context. The clone's antigen remains unknown. Base qualities are not at hand, and no much larger clone is one base apart. Sequencing used an Illumina NovaSeq 6000. TCRalpha and TCRbeta cDNA libraries were constructed by 5'RACE with constant-segment primers, with sample barcodes and unique molecular identifiers being introduced. Trizol reagent was used to extract RNA from every sample. Libraries were amplified in two PCR steps, with a second sample barcode and Illumina TruSeq adapters added in the second step. Sequencing of libraries was performed on an Illumina NovaSeq with 2 x 150 bp paired-end reads. Per the source publication's procedure: Demultiplexing of reads and collapsing into UMI-guided consensus sequences were performed with migec v1.2.7. Using mixcr v2.1.11, UMI consensuses were aligned to TRA and TRB V and J templates and then assembled into clonotypes. Expanded or contracted clonotypes were those called significant by both edgeR and NoisET, with noise models trained on biological replicates. For edgeR calls, the cutoffs were a false discovery rate-adjusted p below 0.01 and a log2 fold-change threshold of 1. As an exploratory analysis of dynamics, PCA with hierarchical clustering was applied to max-normalized trajectories of the 1000 most abundant clonotypes. Separately sequenced CD4+ and CD8+ repertoires were used to assign the CD4 or CD8 phenotype of responding clones. TCRdb took the public reads, trimmed them with fastp at Q25, ran MiXCR for clone calling and kept in-frame beta chains. Records with the same CDR3 protein are collapsed into one entry carrying the most frequent genes and DNA. The V and J calls reflect TCRdb's pipeline rather than the authors' work. Here the sample has 350,000 to 500,000 distinct CDR3 sequences; over 15% occur a single time. The ten top clones hold 20% to 25% of the sample.

The data were obtained in a study of T-cell memory formation after mild COVID-19 listed by TCRdb under 2021. Study-wide context: TCR sequence clusters from the two donors were largely donor specific. Longitudinal TCRalpha and TCRbeta repertoire sequencing tracked T-cell clones expanding and contracting after mild COVID-19 in a couple of donors. The cohort was made up of two young adult volunteers, one female and one male, who were previously healthy. The study at large found these results: Contracting CD4+ clones were located mainly in the CM and EM memory subsets, whereas CD8+ clones were found to be enriched in EMRA. The study included only a couple of mild cases, and larger cohorts that include severe cases with pre-infection samples were judged to be necessary. Whether the second-wave clones peaking on day 37 were SARS-CoV-2 specific was not confirmed. Clones that contracted from day 15 to 85 showed balanced CD4/CD8 phenotypes, whereas a second wave of clones that expanded from day 15 to 37 leaned towards CD4+. The detection of some responding clones in pre-infection memory suggests that pre-existing cross-reactive memory T cells joined the SARS-CoV-2 response.

Ficoll-Paque density gradient centrifugation was used to isolate PBMCs. CDR1 and CDR2 are drawn from the germline V gene: SGHTA, FQGNSA. The junction carries 15 bases between V and J, which are trimmed by 6 bases and 0 bases respectively. CDR3 length: 16 amino acids, cysteine to phenylalanine. The retained sequence is limited to the CDR3, 48 bases, with the frame set at the first base. The source is a man in his late teens or twenties who had mild COVID-19 (a few samples of this study predate the infection). The sample titles of this study are shuffled in the database, so cell type and time point are left out; the donor was told from shared clones. Sequenced input: PBMCs or a T cell subset sorted from them (not recorded which). The chain is encoded by TRBV7-2 joined to TRBJ1-5; TRBD1 is a weak D gene call, 5 bases matching. The base sequence is TGTGCCAGCAGTCTTAATGGGGGTCTTAGCAATCAGCCCCAGCATTTT. Its translation reads: CASSLNGGLSNQPQHF.